This T cell receptor beta chain is from a study of long-term antiretroviral therapy in people with HIV. Every specimen held between about 0.9-11 million cryopreserved PBMC. These were thawed and washed before DNA extraction. Runs used v3.0 of the immunoSEQ assay and were done at survey level. Per-sample TRB depth target: about 40,000-55,000 T-cell genomes. Only in-frame clones appear in the TCRdb table, and some are missing; sequencing was by immunoSEQ multiplex PCR. The sample lists 24,000 or so clones, roughly 83% occurring once. V was shortened by 3 bases and J by 2 bases, with 14 bases between the two germline ends. This CDR3 spans 15 amino acids. The germline CDR1 and CDR2 sequences are LNHDA and SQIVND (reference sequence).

Sequencing was performed on unsorted PBMCs, taken just over 4.2 years after starting antiretroviral therapy. This sequence was found in a man aged 25-45 years with HIV. The chain couples TRBV19 to TRBJ2-7, with D perhaps TRBD1 (6 bases). CDR3: CASSIQLQGPYEQYF. The CDR3 DNA sequence: TGTGCCAGTAGTATTCAATTACAGGGCCCCTACGAGCAGTACTTC.